This passage covers 21 T cell receptor beta chains from one sample sequenced in a study of shared clonotypes between healthy human individuals. Clones were sequenced by immunoSEQ multiplex PCR, and TCRdb holds only the in-frame ones, with some missing. The sample holds roughly 700,000 clones; less than 85% are singletons and the top ten take under 2%. The sample was memory CD4+ T cells sorted from blood. Subset meaning: CD45RA-negative fraction. The receptors come from a woman between 25 and 40 years old in good health.

This sequence joins TRBV19 and TRBJ1-5; D unresolved. Germline V gene lookup returns CDR1 LNHDA and CDR2 SQIVND (reference sequence). Trimming removed 3 bases at V and 4 bases at J, with 16 bases between. The CDR3 contains 16 residues. The CDR3 DNA reads as TGTGCCAGTAGTATTGGGAGGCCGGGCCAAAATCAGCCCCAGCATTTT. Translated, it gives CASSIGRPGQNQPQHF.

This chain uses TRBV7-8 with TRBJ1-2; 8 positions match TRBD1. Trimming removed 4 bases from V and 3 bases from J; junction bases left unmatched: 7. This CDR3 has 15 residues. Germline CDR1 SGHVS, CDR2 FQNEAQ. CDR3 sequence reads: CASSYTPGGDYGYTF. Written as DNA, the CDR3 is TGTGCCAGCAGCTACACACCAGGGGGCGACTATGGCTACACCTTC.

The chain links TRBV29-1 to TRBJ2-1; 10 bases are shared with TRBD2. Unmatched junction bases numbered 16, after V lost 7 bases and J lost 10 bases. Germline values: CDR1 SQVTM, CDR2 ANQGSEA. CDR3 length: 15 amino acids. The CDR3 DNA is TGCAGCGCTGGGGGGCTAGCGGGAGTAGGAGGAGAGCAGTTCTTC. This translates into CSAGGLAGVGGEQFF.

The genes are TRBV7-6 and TRBJ1-1; D is uncertain. Trimming left V 2 bases short and J 4 bases short, with 29 bases between. CDR1 SGHVS and CDR2 FNYEAQ come from the germline V gene. The CDR3 length is 20 residues. The CDR3 DNA follows: TGTGCCAGCAGCTTAAGAGGCCCCGATGGTAGCGGTAAAGTGGGCACTGAAGCTTTCTTT. Its protein product is CASSLRGPDGSGKVGTEAFF.

V usage is TRBV4-1 and J usage is TRBJ1-5, with no clear D. The CDR3 has 15 amino acids. V lost 0 bases to trimming and J lost 5 bases, with 11 bases between them. Germline lookup yields CDR1 MGHRA and CDR2 YSYEKL. The CDR3 coding sequence is TGCGCCAGCAGCCAAGACCGACAAGTTTATCAGCCCCAGCATTTT. Protein product: CASSQDRQVYQPQHF.

Comment on this clone: This could be a read error, since a much larger clone is one nucleotide away. This chain connects TRBV5-5 to TRBJ1-2; D is ambiguous. The CDR3 totals 12 residues. Germline V gene lookup returns CDR1 SGHKS and CDR2 YYEKEE (reference sequence). V was pared by 4 bases and J by 2 bases, with 6 bases between. The CDR3 sequence is CASSGGNYGYTF. For the CDR3, the DNA is TGTGCCAGCAGCGGAGGGAACTATGGCTACACCTTC. The full variable domain, rest sourced from reference TRBV5-5 and TRBJ1-2, is DAGVTQSPTHLIKTRGQQVTLRCSPISGHKSVSWYQQVLGQGPQFIFQYYEKEERGRGNFPDRFSARQFPNYSSELNVNALLLGDSALYLCASSGGNYGYTFGSGTRLTVV.

The rearrangement uses TRBV2 and TRBJ2-7; TRBD1 is a possible D gene (6 bases). V gave up 6 bases and J gave up 8 bases, with 20 bases separating them. There are 14 residues in the CDR3. Germline CDR1 SNHLY, CDR2 FYNNEI. Here the CDR3 DNA reads TGTGCCAGCAGGATTGTAGGGTCAGGGGATAAGCAGTACTTC. Translating gives CASRIVGSGDKQYF.

The V call is TRBV7-8, the J call TRBJ1-3; D remains unclear. There are 14 residues in the CDR3. Trimming took 1 base from V and 0 from J, leaving 4 bases between them. The germline CDR1 and CDR2 sequences are SGHVS and FQNEAQ. CDR3 bases: TGTGCCAGCAGCTTAGATTTCTCTGGAAACACCATATATTTT. It encodes CASSLDFSGNTIYF.

J is TRBJ2-6 and V is TRBV5-6; D perhaps matches TRBD1 (6 bases). Germline values: CDR1 SGHDT, CDR2 YYEEEE. This CDR3 contains 14 residues. The ends were cut back, 3 bases at V and 2 bases at J, with 6 bases in the middle. The CDR3 sequence: CASSYRAGANVLTF. The CDR3 nucleotides are TGTGCCAGCAGCTACAGGGCTGGGGCCAACGTCCTGACTTTC.

The chain combines TRBV7-2 with TRBJ2-7; 8 bases agree with TRBD2. The CDR3 has 15 residues. Trimming removed 5 bases from V and 3 bases from J; junction bases left unmatched: 9. Germline CDR1 and CDR2: SGHTA and FQGNSA. CDR3 DNA sequence: TGTGCCAGCAGCCTCCACGGCGGGGGGTACTACGAGCAGTACTTC. This sequence encodes CASSLHGGGYYEQYF.

The CDR3 region has the DNA TGTGCCAGCAGTTCGCCATGGGGGTACAGCACAGATACGCAGTATTTT. Encoded protein: CASSSPWGYSTDTQYF. The chain links TRBV28 to TRBJ2-3, with D tentatively TRBD1 or TRBD2 (5 bases each). Per the germline V gene, CDR1 is MDHEN and CDR2 is SYDVKM. The length of the CDR3 is 16 residues. Between the trimmed V and J ends, which lost 4 bases and 0 bases, there was a span of 14 bases.

This rearrangement joins TRBV11-2 to TRBJ2-5; D unclear. The CDR3 contains 11 residues. V was shortened by 2 bases and J by 6 bases, with 4 bases between the two germline ends. Germline lookup yields CDR1 SGHAT and CDR2 FQNNGV. This chain's CDR3 is CASSLTQTQYF. The CDR3 nucleotides are TGTGCCAGCAGCTTAACCCAGACCCAGTACTTC.

The chain links TRBV18 to TRBJ1-2; D might be TRBD1 (6 bases). The CDR3 length is 13 residues. Trimming removed 2 bases from V and 6 bases from J, with 10 bases in between. Germline CDR1 KGHSH, CDR2 LQKENI. The CDR3 loop reads CASSPGTNDGYTF. CDR3 in DNA: TGTGCCAGCTCACCAGGGACAAACGATGGCTACACCTTC.

This chain uses TRBV6-5 with TRBJ2-7; a possible D gene is TRBD1 (5 bases). The CDR3 contains 14 residues. V lost 5 bases to trimming and J lost 4 bases, with 15 bases between them. Germline CDR1 is MNHEY and CDR2 is SVGAGI. The CDR3 coding sequence is TGTGCCAGCAGTGAAAATCGGCAGGGATACGAGCAGTACTTC. It specifies CASSENRQGYEQYF.

The rearrangement links TRBV27 to TRBJ2-5; TRBD2 matches at 7 bases. The V and J ends lost 8 bases and 5 bases, in that order; junction bases with no gene match: 14. This CDR3 comprises 15 residues. Germline V gene data show CDR1 as MNHEY and CDR2 as SMNVEV (reference sequence). CDR3 residues: CASAKFGNSGETQYF. CDR3 coding DNA: TGTGCCAGCGCTAAGTTCGGGAATAGCGGGGAGACCCAGTACTTC.

The J gene is TRBJ2-1, the V gene TRBV5-1; 10 bases are shared with TRBD1. J was trimmed by 4 bases and V by 3 bases; bases with no gene match: 4. Germline CDR1 reads SGHRS; CDR2 reads YFSETQ. This CDR3 has 15 amino acids. The CDR3 here is CASSWDRGSYNEQFF. CDR3 coding DNA: TGCGCCAGCAGCTGGGACAGGGGATCATACAATGAGCAGTTCTTC.

The V gene is TRBV5-1, the J gene TRBJ2-7; 9 bases line up with TRBD1. V trimming: 4 bases; J trimming: 1 base; junction bases outside the gene matches: 15. CDR1 SGHRS and CDR2 YFSETQ come from the germline V gene. CDR3 length: 18 amino acids. CDR3 DNA: TGCGCCAGCAGCCTCAGGGCCCGGGACAGGGTTGGGTCCTACGAGCAGTACTTC. Its protein product is CASSLRARDRVGSYEQYF.

This clone has only a few counts. The CDR3 bases are TGTGCCAGCAGTTTAAGGCCCCTAGCGGTTGGAGGGAGCAATGAGCAGTTCTTC. Translation gives CASSLRPLAVGGSNEQFF. The chain links TRBV27 to TRBJ2-1, with 7 bases identical to TRBD2. CDR1 is MNHEY, CDR2 SMNVEV, per germline (reference sequence). Losses at the gene ends were 2 bases for V and 6 bases for J; bases not matched to a gene: 16. CDR3 length equals 18 residues.

The chain uses TRBV5-6 and TRBJ2-1; 9 bases align to TRBD1. Germline trimming cut 4 bases from V and 2 bases from J; bases unmatched to any gene: 7. Germline V gene lookup returns CDR1 SGHDT and CDR2 YYEEEE. The CDR3 extends over 16 amino acids. CDR3 sequence reads: CASSVTGTGTYNEQFF. CDR3 DNA: TGTGCCAGCAGCGTAACCGGGACAGGGACCTACAATGAGCAGTTCTTC.

The chain links TRBV28 to TRBJ2-7; no clear D. Germline V gene lookup returns CDR1 MDHEN and CDR2 SYDVKM. V was pared by 4 bases and J by 3 bases, with 10 bases between. The CDR3 covers 13 residues. DNA of the CDR3: TGTGCCAGCAGTTACCGACTCGTCTACGAGCAGTACTTC. Translated, it gives CASSYRLVYEQYF.

Turning to this clone: One base away lies a much larger clone, so this may be a sequencing read error. The chain joins TRBV6-4 to TRBJ2-2; D call uncertain. This CDR3 is 13 amino acids long. Germline CDR1 and CDR2: MRHNA and SNTAGT. Trimming took 4 bases from V and 1 from J, leaving 4 bases between them. The CDR3 DNA is TGTGCCAGCAGTGCGGAGAACACCGGGGAGCTGTTTTTT. It codes for CASSAENTGELFF.